This TCR beta chain was documented in a study of blood T cells in healthy people across ages. PCR was performed a second time for roughly 7 to 12 cycles using a sample-barcoded 5' primer and a J-beta primer mix. Each CDR3 protein gets one entry after TCRdb re-called the 5' RACE reads with MiXCR. The repertoire consists of approximately 800,000 distinct CDR3 sequences, with just over 55% occurring once and the leading ten covering under 30%. Per the germline V gene, CDR1 is DFQATT and CDR2 is SNEGSKA (reference sequence). Trimming removed 0 bases from V and 6 bases from J, with 11 bases in between. The CDR3 consists of 14 residues. A few counts support this clonotype.

This receptor was identified in a man between 40 and 49 years old in good health. This chain links TRBV20-1 with TRBJ1-4; unclear D gene. The specimen was blood. Written as DNA, the CDR3 is TGCAGTGCTAGAGATGGGGTAACGGATGAAAAACTGTTTTTT. Its protein product is CSARDGVTDEKLFF.